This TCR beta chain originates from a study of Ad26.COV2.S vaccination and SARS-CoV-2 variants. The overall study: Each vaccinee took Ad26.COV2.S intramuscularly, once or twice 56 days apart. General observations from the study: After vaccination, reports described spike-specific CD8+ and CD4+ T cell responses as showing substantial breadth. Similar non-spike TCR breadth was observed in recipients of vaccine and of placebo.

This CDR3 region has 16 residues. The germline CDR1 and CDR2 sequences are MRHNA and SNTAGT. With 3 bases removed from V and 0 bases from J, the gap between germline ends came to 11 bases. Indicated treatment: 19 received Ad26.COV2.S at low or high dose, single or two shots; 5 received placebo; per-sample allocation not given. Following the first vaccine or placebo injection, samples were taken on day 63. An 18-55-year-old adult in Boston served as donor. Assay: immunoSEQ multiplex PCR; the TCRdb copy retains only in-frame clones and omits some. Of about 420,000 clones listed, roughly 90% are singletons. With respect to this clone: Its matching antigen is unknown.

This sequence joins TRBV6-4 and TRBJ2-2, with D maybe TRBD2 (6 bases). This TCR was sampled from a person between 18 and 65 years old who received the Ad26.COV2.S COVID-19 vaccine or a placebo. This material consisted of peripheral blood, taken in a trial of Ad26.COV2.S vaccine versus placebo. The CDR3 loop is CASSEFGGTNTGELFF. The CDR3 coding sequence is TGTGCCAGCAGTGAATTTGGCGGGACGAACACCGGGGAGCTGTTTTTT.